The rows below give T cell receptor beta chains drawn from one sample of a study of blood T cell repertoires in COVID-19. The data were produced by immunoSEQ multiplex PCR, yet TCRdb's version contains in-frame clones alone and is incomplete. Of approximately 130,000 clones in the sample, 86% were seen once. Sequenced material: peripheral blood. These receptors all come from a woman aged 45-60 years who had recovered from COVID-19. Both conserved end residues are part of each CDR3. A D gene is named only where the DNA matches it firmly. Only some rows state a clone size, as once, few, many or a class for expanded clones.

TRBV27,-,TRBJ1-1,TRBD1,CASSFRGGGEAFF,TGTGCCAGCAGTTTCAGAGGGGGCGGTGAAGCTTTCTTT
TRBV19,-,TRBJ1-5,TRBD1,CASSIIQGVGQPQHF,TGTGCCAGTAGTATAATACAGGGGGTAGGACAGCCCCAGCATTTT
TRBV11-2,-,TRBJ2-7,-,CASSLGSAGGNEQYF,TGTGCCAGCAGCTTAGGTTCGGCAGGAGGGAACGAGCAGTACTTC
TRBV5-5,-,TRBJ2-2,TRBD2,CASSTLAGINTGELFF,TGTGCCAGCAGCACGCTAGCGGGAATTAACACCGGGGAGCTGTTTTTT
TRBV9,-,TRBJ2-2,-,CASRVDPRSGELFF,TGTGCCAGCAGGGTAGATCCGAGGTCCGGGGAGCTGTTTTTT
TRBV5-4,-,TRBJ2-5,-,CASSRGGKVRGDQETQYF,TGTGCCAGCAGCCGTGGAGGGAAGGTTCGTGGGGACCAAGAGACCCAGTACTTC
TRBV19,-,TRBJ2-7,-,CASSSPGFEQYF,TGTGCCAGTAGTAGTCCAGGGTTCGAGCAGTACTTC
TRBV7-3,-,TRBJ2-2,TRBD2,CASSTTGLAGGPRGTGELFF,TGTGCCAGCAGCACCACGGGACTAGCGGGAGGGCCCAGGGGAACCGGGGAGCTGTTTTTT
TRBV2,-,TRBJ2-7,-,CASKRGQTSYEQYF,TGTGCCAGCAAACGGGGACAAACCTCCTACGAGCAGTACTTC
TRBV2,-,TRBJ2-1,TRBD1,CASTEDRVRTFF,TGTGCCAGCACCGAAGACAGGGTCAGGACGTTCTTC
TRBV12-3/TRBV12-4,-,TRBJ1-4,-,CASTGYRGEKLFF,TGTGCCAGCACAGGATACAGAGGGGAAAAACTGTTTTTT
TRBV18,-,TRBJ2-5,TRBD1,CASSPRTGQETQYF,TGTGCCAGCTCACCCCGGACAGGACAGGAGACCCAGTACTTC
TRBV5-6,once,TRBJ1-4,-,CASSLPQGGQEFF,TGTGCCAGCAGCTTACCCCAAGGGGGACAAGAGTTTTTT
TRBV19,once,TRBJ2-1,-,CASSKRGVAQVGNEQFF,TGTGCCAGTAGTAAACGGGGAGTAGCTCAGGTGGGCAATGAGCAGTTCTTC
TRBV5-1,-,TRBJ1-1,-,CASSLGPWEDTEAFF,TGCGCCAGCAGCCTGGGACCGTGGGAGGACACTGAAGCTTTCTTT
TRBV28,-,TRBJ2-7,TRBD1,CASRPLDRLYEQYF,TGTGCCAGCAGGCCGCTGGACAGGCTCTACGAGCAGTACTTC
TRBV5-4,-,TRBJ1-2,-,CASSLSGAFGYTF,TGTGCCAGCAGCTTGTCTGGGGCTTTTGGCTACACCTTC
TRBV5-4,-,TRBJ1-1,-,CATYPNTGTEAFF,TGTGCCACCTACCCAAATACCGGGACTGAAGCTTTCTTT
TRBV12-5,-,TRBJ2-7,-,CASGSSTDRNEQYF,TGTGCTAGTGGTTCCTCCACAGACAGGAACGAGCAGTACTTC
TRBV9,-,TRBJ2-7,TRBD1,CASSVDGTGIYEQYF,TGTGCCAGCAGCGTAGATGGGACAGGGATCTACGAGCAGTACTTC
TRBV27,-,TRBJ2-2,-,CASSLRAGSSELFF,TGTGCCAGCAGTTTACGGGCGGGCAGTTCGGAGCTGTTTTTT
TRBV18,many,TRBJ2-2,-,CASSPPVGFGELFF,TGTGCCAGCTCACCTCCTGTCGGGTTCGGGGAGCTGTTTTTT
TRBV27,-,TRBJ1-1,TRBD1,CASSSLGTGANTEAFF,TGTGCCAGCAGTTCCCTGGGGACAGGAGCGAACACTGAAGCTTTCTTT
TRBV5-8,-,TRBJ1-2,TRBD1,CASSLGPQGAEGYTF,TGTGCCAGCAGCTTAGGCCCCCAGGGGGCCGAGGGCTACACCTTC
TRBV30,-,TRBJ1-1,-,CACIPETNTEAFF,TGTGCCTGTATCCCCGAAACTAACACTGAAGCTTTCTTT
TRBV14,-,TRBJ1-2,-,CASRLTGYGYTF,TGTGCCAGCAGACTTACAGGGTACGGCTACACCTTC
TRBV6-5,-,TRBJ2-7,-,CASSYSSAFSYEQYF,TGTGCCAGCAGTTACTCAAGCGCCTTCTCCTACGAGCAGTACTTC
TRBV7-9,-,TRBJ2-5,-,CASSSNTGGETQYF,TGTGCCAGCAGTTCAAACACCGGCGGGGAGACCCAGTACTTC
TRBV7-9,-,TRBJ1-1,-,CASSLDSNEAFF,TGTGCCAGCAGCTTAGACAGCAATGAAGCTTTCTTT
TRBV3-1/TRBV3-2,-,TRBJ2-3,TRBD2,CASSQPSGRGTDTQYF,TGTGCCAGCAGCCAACCTAGCGGGAGGGGCACAGATACGCAGTATTTT
TRBV30,-,TRBJ2-7,-,CAWSVMGLIYEQYF,TGTGCCTGGAGTGTAATGGGACTGATTTACGAGCAGTACTTC
TRBV27,once,TRBJ1-6,TRBD1,CASRGQVGPLHF,TGTGCCAGCAGAGGACAGGTGGGACCCCTCCACTTT
TRBV19,-,TRBJ2-5,TRBD1,CASSITGGGETQYF,TGTGCCAGTAGTATTACAGGGGGCGGGGAGACCCAGTACTTC
TRBV7-2,-,TRBJ2-5,TRBD2,CASSLAGTSGETQYF,TGTGCCAGCAGCTTAGCCGGGACTAGCGGCGAGACCCAGTACTTC
TRBV19,-,TRBJ1-2,-,CASSPDNYGYTF,TGTGCCAGTAGTCCAGATAACTATGGCTACACCTTC
TRBV5-1,-,TRBJ2-1,TRBD1,CASSLVLQGAGNEQFF,TGCGCCAGCAGCTTGGTACTACAGGGGGCAGGCAATGAGCAGTTCTTC
TRBV4-1,-,TRBJ2-7,-,CASSQEFAQGRSSYEQYF,TGCGCCAGCAGCCAAGAATTCGCTCAGGGCCGGAGCTCCTACGAGCAGTACTTC
TRBV5-5,-,TRBJ2-6,TRBD2,CASSWGLGTSWSTGANVLTF,TGTGCCAGCAGCTGGGGGTTAGGGACTAGCTGGTCTACTGGGGCCAACGTCCTGACTTTC
TRBV27,few,TRBJ1-2,TRBD1,CASSLRTGESGYTF,TGTGCCAGCAGTTTGCGCACAGGGGAATCTGGCTACACCTTC
TRBV12-3/TRBV12-4,-,TRBJ2-1,-,CASSLSSYNEQFF,TGTGCCAGCAGCTTATCTAGCTACAATGAGCAGTTCTTC
TRBV19,many,TRBJ1-1,-,CASSLLGRHTEAFF,TGTGCCAGTAGTCTTTTGGGGAGGCACACTGAAGCTTTCTTT
TRBV7-6,-,TRBJ1-3,-,CASSPRLDDTIYF,TGTGCCAGCAGCCCAAGACTTGACGACACCATATATTTT